This T cell receptor (beta chain) was identified in a study of T cells in localized non-small cell lung cancer. The table came from immunoSEQ multiplex PCR; TCRdb's copy has only in-frame clones and leaves some out. The sample lists approximately 63,000 clones, 85% to 90% occurring once. For this clone: The antigen remains unidentified. Compared with germline, one end of the junction differs, possibly owing to a read error.

The study, taken as a whole, reports: Adjacent uninvolved lung had the highest clonality, suggesting focused antigen responses. The tumor had only one region sequenced, so heterogeneity remains possible.

Germline V gives CDR1 SSHAT, CDR2 FNYEAQ (reference sequence). The CDR3 is 15 amino acids. The J gene is TRBJ2-3, the V gene TRBV7-7, with a weak D call TRBD2 (6 bases). Sequenced here: peripheral blood, sampled before any cancer treatment. The receptor's source is a man aged 40 to 70 with stage I squamous cell lung carcinoma. CDR3 residues: CASSRLDSSTDTQYF. DNA for the CDR3: TGTGCTAGCAGCCGACTAGATTCTAGCACAGATACGCAGTATTTT. The variable domain in full, completed from reference TRBV7-7 and TRBJ2-3, reads GAGVSQSPRYKVTKRGQDVTLRCDPISSHATLYWYQQALGQGPEFLTYFNYEAQPDKSGLPSDRFSAERPEGSISTLTIQRTEQRDSAMYRCASSRLDSSTDTQYFGPGTRLTVL.